This T cell receptor (beta chain) is drawn from a study of cytomegalovirus exposure and HLA in healthy donors. The PCR was carried out with 60 Vbeta primers and 13 Jbeta primers. Produced via immunoSEQ multiplex PCR; TCRdb's table is partial and in-frame only. Among around 94,000 clones listed, about 72% were seen once. The sequenced sample was PBMCs. The receptor's source is a woman aged 55-69 years in good health and CMV-seropositive.

The CDR3 protein is CATSRKDSTEAFF. The CDR3 DNA reads TGTGCCACCAGCAGGAAAGACAGCACTGAAGCTTTCTTT. J is TRBJ1-1 and V is TRBV15; weak D call: TRBD1 (5 bases). The CDR3 loop spans 13 amino acids. V lost 3 bases to trimming and J lost 4 bases, with 9 bases between them. The germline V gene encodes CDR1 LNHNV and CDR2 YYDKDF (reference sequence).